The source of this T cell receptor (beta chain) is a study of regulatory T cells in long-lasting Graves disease. Arm-PCR with iRepertoire HTBI primers amplified the CDR3 regions for these TCR beta libraries. Each CDR3 protein is one row after TCRdb ran MiXCR on the multiplex PCR reads. The sample lists 400,000 to 550,000 distinct CDR3 sequences, more than 13% occurring once. In its sample, this clonotype was seen a few times. There are 12 residues in the CDR3. Trimming removed 1 base at V and 9 bases at J, with 7 bases between. Germline V gene lookup returns CDR1 SGHVS and CDR2 FQNEAQ. Time point: newly diagnosed GD, antithyroid drugs for less than 3 months. From RNA extracted from PBMCs, the TCR library was made. These data were likewise used in another study, on T cells in Graves' hyperthyroidism and ophthalmopathy. In that study: In the blood, most expanded thyroid clonotypes above 0.001 appeared as well.

The sample in question was peripheral blood mononuclear cells (PBMCs), obtained at new diagnosis, from a patient treated with antithyroid drugs. The chain joins TRBV7-8 to TRBJ2-1; D is unclear. This TCR was recovered from a woman in her thirties with Graves disease. CDR3 nucleotides: TGTGCCAGCAGCTTAGACCTGGCTGAGCAGTTCTTC. This gives the protein CASSLDLAEQFF.